These 13 T cell receptor beta chains originate from one sample sequenced in a study of OX40 agonist ivuxolimab in advanced cancers. Repertoires were generated with immunoSEQ multiplex PCR, while TCRdb's copy carries only in-frame clones and drops some. This repertoire shows approximately 66,000 clones, approximately 86% found once; its top ten account for about 1.2%. Sequencing was performed on CD4+ or CD8+ T cells sorted from blood, taken in a trial of the OX40 agonist ivuxolimab. Receptor source: an adult with an advanced solid tumor such as melanoma, head and neck, liver or kidney cancer.

The rearrangement joins TRBV5-5 to TRBJ1-1; 9 bases fit TRBD1. V was clipped by 2 bases and J by 4 bases; unmatched bases: 6. The CDR3 extends over 15 amino acids. Per the germline V gene, CDR1 is SGHKS and CDR2 is YYEKEE (reference sequence). The CDR3 sequence is CASSFPDRGSTEAFF. DNA of the CDR3: TGTGCCAGCAGCTTCCCGGACAGGGGAAGCACTGAAGCTTTCTTT. Combining the CDR3 with reference TRBV5-5 and TRBJ1-1 gives the whole variable domain DAGVTQSPTHLIKTRGQQVTLRCSPISGHKSVSWYQQVLGQGPQFIFQYYEKEERGRGNFPDRFSARQFPNYSSELNVNALLLGDSALYLCASSFPDRGSTEAFFGQGTRLTVV.

V is TRBV4-1 and J is TRBJ2-7; D is unresolved. Germline V lookup: CDR1 MGHRA, CDR2 YSYEKL. V was shortened by 0 bases and J by 0 bases, with 15 bases between the two germline ends. The CDR3 is 17 amino acids. CDR3 sequence: CASSQDLFLQSSYEQYF. CDR3 coding DNA: TGCGCCAGCAGCCAAGATCTCTTTTTACAGAGCTCCTACGAGCAGTACTTC.

The chain joins TRBV6-1 to TRBJ1-1, with D tentatively TRBD1 (6 bases). Per germline, CDR1 MNHNS and CDR2 SASEGT. This CDR3 spans 14 amino acids. The V gene lost 2 bases and the J gene lost 4 bases, with 11 bases spanning the gap. Here the CDR3 reads CASSENRAGTEAFF. The DNA of the CDR3 is TGTGCCAGCAGTGAAAACAGGGCGGGCACTGAAGCTTTCTTT.

This chain connects TRBV18 to TRBJ2-6; 12 positions match TRBD1. V shed 3 bases and J 4 bases; nucleotides not matched to a gene: 4. The CDR3 sequence is 17 residues long. Germline assignment: CDR1 KGHSH and CDR2 LQKENI. The CDR3 DNA is TGTGCCAGCTCACCGGGACAGGGGGCGCGAGGGGCCAACGTCCTGACTTTC. Its translation is CASSPGQGARGANVLTF.

A single count supports this clone. This rearrangement joins TRBV28 to TRBJ2-2; TRBD1 aligns across 8 bases. CDR3 length: 16 amino acids. V lost 5 bases, J lost 8 bases, and 13 bases stayed unmatched. The germline CDR1 and CDR2 sequences are MDHEN and SYDVKM. This CDR3 reads CASSQGQVGSSGELFF. The CDR3 DNA reads TGTGCCAGCAGTCAGGGACAGGTGGGATCGAGTGGGGAGCTGTTTTTT. Based on the CDR3 plus reference TRBV28 and TRBJ2-2, the full variable domain is DVKVTQSSRYLVKRTGEKVFLECVQDMDHENMFWYRQDPGLGLRLIYFSYDVKMKEKGDIPEGYSVSREKKERFSLILESASTNQTSMYLCASSQGQVGSSGELFFGEGSRLTVL.

The chain carries TRBV6-5 and TRBJ2-6; no reliable D call. V lost 6 bases and J lost 0, with 9 bases in between. Germline V gives CDR1 MNHEY, CDR2 SVGAGI. There are 15 residues in the CDR3. The CDR3 protein is CASSPRRSGANVLTF. CDR3 sequence (DNA): TGTGCCAGCAGCCCCCGGCGCTCTGGGGCCAACGTCCTGACTTTC.

This clone was recorded only once. This CDR3 is CASSEAPDKVHF. The DNA of the CDR3 is TGTGCCAGCAGTGAAGCTCCAGACAAAGTGCACTTT. The chain employs TRBV6-1 and TRBJ1-6; D is uncertain. V lost 0 bases, J lost 19 bases, and 13 bases lay in between. The CDR3 has 12 amino acids. Germline V gene lookup returns CDR1 MNHNS and CDR2 SASEGT.

V and J are TRBV2 and TRBJ1-4, with D perhaps TRBD1 (5 bases). V was trimmed by 6 bases and J by 0 bases, leaving 11 bases between them. Germline CDR1 is SNHLY and CDR2 is FYNNEI. The CDR3 sequence is 15 residues long. The chain's CDR3 is CASRGTGATNEKLFF. CDR3 DNA sequence: TGTGCCAGCAGAGGGACGGGAGCAACTAATGAAAAACTGTTTTTT.

This chain links TRBV7-2 with TRBJ2-3; 8 nucleotides align to TRBD2. The ends lost 1 base at V and 4 bases at J; junction bases unmatched: 4. This CDR3 contains 15 residues. Germline CDR1 is SGHTA and CDR2 is FQGNSA. CDR3 sequence reads: CASSLGRGGADTQYF. The DNA for the CDR3 is TGTGCCAGCAGCTTAGGTCGGGGGGGAGCAGATACGCAGTATTTT.

The chain combines TRBV2 with TRBJ1-2, with 7 bases aligning to TRBD1. CDR3 length equals 13 residues. V was clipped by 7 bases and J by 6 bases; unmatched bases: 8. Per germline, CDR1 SNHLY and CDR2 FYNNEI. For the CDR3, the DNA is TGTGCCAGCACCGTACAGGGGACGGATGGCTACACCTTC. Translated: CASTVQGTDGYTF.

The CDR3 bases are TGTGCCAGCAGGAGACAGGGGTGGGGCACTGAAGCTTTCTTT. As protein: CASRRQGWGTEAFF. This chain connects TRBV2 to TRBJ1-1, with 8 bases identical to TRBD1. CDR1 is SNHLY, CDR2 FYNNEI, per germline. The ends lost 6 bases at V and 4 bases at J; junction bases unmatched: 7. This CDR3 spans 14 amino acids.

The chain has TRBV6-6 and TRBJ2-7, with TRBD1 matching 9 bases. CDR1 and CDR2 (germline): MNHNY, SVGAGI (reference sequence). CDR3 size: 15 residues. J gave up 3 bases and V 2 bases, and 5 bases lay outside the gene matches. The CDR3 loop is CASSYGGTGNYEQYF. The CDR3 DNA is TGTGCCAGCAGTTACGGGGGGACAGGGAACTACGAGCAGTACTTC.

This clone was recorded a few times. The chain carries TRBV19 and TRBJ1-5, with TRBD1 identical over 9 bases. With V trimmed by 4 bases and J by 7 bases, 8 bases remained unmatched. This CDR3 is built from 15 residues. The germline gives CDR1 LNHDA, CDR2 SQIVND (reference sequence). As DNA, the CDR3 is TGTGCCAGTAGTACCGGGACAGGGAGAATGCAGCCCCAGCATTTT. The encoded protein is CASSTGTGRMQPQHF.